A single sample is the source of the 14 T cell receptor beta chains below, sequenced in a study of blood T cell repertoires in COVID-19. Repertoires were generated with immunoSEQ multiplex PCR, while TCRdb's copy carries only in-frame clones and drops some. This sample has about 270,000 clones, with around 90% found just once. The sequencing input was PBMCs or T cells enriched from blood (not recorded which). The receptors were sampled from a middle-aged woman with acute COVID-19.

The V call is TRBV7-3, the J call TRBJ2-2; 8 bases are shared with TRBD2. V was clipped by 5 bases and J by 6 bases; unmatched bases: 8. CDR1 and CDR2 from the germline V gene are SGHTA and FQGTGA. The CDR3 sequence is 15 residues long. CDR3 nucleotide sequence: TGTGCCAGCAGCATACAGCGGGGGCTGTCCGGGGAGCTGTTTTTT. Translated: CASSIQRGLSGELFF.

In its sample, this clone was seen once. The chain combines TRBV5-1 with TRBJ1-3; D remains unclear. The CDR3 spans 14 residues. CDR1 and CDR2 from the germline V gene are SGHRS and YFSETQ. Deletions cut 7 bases from V and 0 bases from J, with 11 bases between. The CDR3: CASSPTVSGNTIYF. For the CDR3, the DNA is TGCGCCAGCTCCCCTACGGTCTCTGGAAACACCATATATTTT.

V usage is TRBV30 and J usage is TRBJ2-1; possible D gene TRBD1, 6 bases. CDR1 is GTSNPN, CDR2 SVGIG, per germline (reference sequence). This CDR3 has 14 residues. V shed 1 base and J shed 9 bases, with 16 bases lying between them. Here the CDR3 reads CAWSAGTFGSEQFF. The CDR3 DNA follows: TGTGCCTGGAGTGCCGGGACATTCGGAAGTGAGCAGTTCTTC.

The chain recombines TRBV9 with TRBJ2-5; TRBD1 aligns across 8 bases. Per the germline V gene, CDR1 is SGDLS and CDR2 is YYNGEE. This CDR3 has 14 amino acids. After removal of 2 bases from V and 0 bases from J, the junction contained 0 bases not matched to a gene. As DNA, the CDR3 is TGTGCCAGCAGCGTGGACAGGGACCAAGAGACCCAGTACTTC. Amino acid sequence: CASSVDRDQETQYF.

The J gene is TRBJ1-2, the V gene TRBV6-5; a possible D gene is TRBD1 (6 bases). V lost 6 bases to trimming and J lost 0 bases, with 8 bases between them. CDR3 length equals 13 residues. Germline CDR1 reads MNHEY; CDR2 reads SVGAGI. This chain's CDR3 is CASRRTANYGYTF. CDR3 nucleotides: TGTGCCAGCAGGAGGACAGCTAACTATGGCTACACCTTC.

The chain uses TRBV5-1 and TRBJ2-1; tentative D call: TRBD1 (6 bases). Germline V gives CDR1 SGHRS, CDR2 YFSETQ. The CDR3 extends over 15 amino acids. V gave up 4 bases and J gave up 0 bases, with 11 bases separating them. The CDR3: CASSPTGFSYNEQFF. CDR3 nucleotide sequence: TGCGCCAGCAGCCCTACAGGGTTCTCCTACAATGAGCAGTTCTTC. Complete variable domain (other parts from reference TRBV5-1 and TRBJ2-1): KAGVTQTPRYLIKTRGQQVTLSCSPISGHRSVSWYQQTPGQGLQFLFEYFSETQRNKGNFPGRFSGRQFSNSRSEMNVSTLELGDSALYLCASSPTGFSYNEQFFGPGTRLTVL.

This chain links TRBV24-1 with TRBJ1-1; possibly TRBD1 for D (5 bases). CDR3 length: 13 amino acids. Trimming stripped 2 bases from V and 9 bases from J, with 12 bases between. Germline loops: CDR1 KGHDR, CDR2 SFDVKD. This chain's CDR3 is CATSDSLGLKAFF. In DNA, the CDR3 is TGTGCCACCAGTGATTCCCTGGGACTTAAAGCTTTCTTT.

The V call is TRBV2, the J call TRBJ1-4; 7 nucleotides align to TRBD1. Germline CDR1 and CDR2: SNHLY and FYNNEI. The CDR3 spans 18 residues. V dropped 0 bases and J dropped 4; count of bases not matched to a gene: 11. The CDR3 protein is CASSEALAAGTVNEKLFF. CDR3 sequence (DNA): TGTGCCAGCAGTGAAGCGCTGGCAGCCGGGACAGTTAATGAAAAACTGTTTTTT.

As concerns this clone: This CDR3 is also generated by other DNA sequences in the sample. The genes are TRBV5-1 and TRBJ2-7; 12 nucleotides agree with TRBD1. The CDR3 covers 15 residues. Unmatched junction bases numbered 5, after V lost 0 bases and J lost 7 bases. The V gene's germline CDR1 is SGHRS and CDR2 YFSETQ. The CDR3 reads CASSLEGQGAGEQYF. Written as DNA, the CDR3 is TGCGCCAGCAGCTTGGAGGGACAGGGGGCGGGTGAGCAGTACTTC.

The J gene is TRBJ2-5, the V gene TRBV5-5, with TRBD1 matching 11 bases. The CDR3 sequence is 18 residues long. Germline V lookup: CDR1 SGHKS, CDR2 YYEKEE (reference sequence). Trimming took 0 bases from V and 5 from J; bases not matched to a gene: 12. The CDR3 nucleotides read TGTGCCAGCAGCTTGGATCTCTTCCGGACAGGGGGCTGGGAGACCCAGTACTTC. Amino acid sequence: CASSLDLFRTGGWETQYF.

The rearrangement links TRBV19 to TRBJ1-2; TRBD1 might be the D (5 bases). V lost 5 bases and J lost 5, with 18 bases in between. Germline V CDR1 and CDR2: LNHDA, SQIVND (reference sequence). The CDR3 runs 15 residues. The CDR3 reads CASSVSPTGGYGYTF. The DNA of the CDR3 is TGTGCCAGTAGTGTCTCCCCGACGGGGGGGTATGGCTACACCTTC.

The rearrangement joins TRBV6-5 to TRBJ1-3; D gene ambiguous. V lost 4 bases, J lost 4 bases, and 17 bases lay in between. The V gene's germline CDR1 is MNHEY and CDR2 SVGAGI. The CDR3 sequence is 16 residues long. The CDR3 reads CASSSAFMVAGNTIYF. The CDR3 DNA is TGTGCCAGCAGTTCCGCGTTTATGGTCGCAGGAAACACCATATATTTT.

The chain couples TRBV7-9 to TRBJ1-2; D uncertain. V shed 0 bases and J shed 4 bases, with 6 bases lying between them. The CDR3 spans 13 residues. Germline V CDR1 and CDR2: SEHNR, FQNEAQ (reference sequence). The CDR3 region has the DNA TGTGCCAGCAGCTTAGCGGCAAGCTATGGCTACACCTTC. It translates to CASSLAASYGYTF.

V is TRBV19 and J is TRBJ2-1; TRBD1 agrees at 8 bases. The CDR3 length is 15 residues. CDR1 and CDR2 from the germline V gene are LNHDA and SQIVND (reference sequence). V shed 7 bases and J 6 bases; nucleotides not matched to a gene: 11. CDR3 nucleotides: TGTGCCAGTACCATCGACAGGGGAGTAGGCAATGAGCAGTTCTTC. Translation: CASTIDRGVGNEQFF.